The source of this TCR beta chain is a study of vaccination effects on CD4 cells after COVID-19. Points from the study as a whole: Clones that were induced by infection or by vaccine showed marked contraction late after vaccination.

Points on this clone: The antigen is not known.

Sequencing in the ViraFEST assay came after antigen-specific CD4+ T cells had been expanded with viral peptide pools, which were used to stimulate PBMC. Researchers isolated CD4+ T cells once less than 13 days of culture had elapsed. PCR confirmed that the person was infected with SARS-CoV-2 between March and December 2020. Half-medium changes using IL-2 medium occurred on days 3 and 7. Measured with immunoSEQ multiplex PCR; TCRdb has only the in-frame clones, and not every one. The sample holds roughly 23,000 clones, roughly 76% seen once. The sample consisted of CD4+ T cells from PBMCs cultured with SARS-CoV-2 spike peptides, taken before COVID-19 vaccination. The clonotype was recovered from a human donor who had a prior SARS-CoV-2 infection.

The CDR3 sequence: CASSLVGHPYEQYF. CDR3 in DNA: TGTGCCAGCAGCTTGGTAGGACACCCCTACGAGCAGTACTTC. V usage is TRBV5-6 and J usage is TRBJ2-7; possible D gene TRBD1, 5 bases. Germline V gene sequence: CDR1 SGHDT, CDR2 YYEEEE. V was shortened by 0 bases and J by 2 bases, with 9 bases between the two germline ends. This CDR3 region has 14 residues.